This entry describes one T cell receptor (beta chain). Antigen unknown. These data are taken from a study of T cells in women clearing cervical HPV infection. The wider study: Blood came at first lesion visit for cases, post-clearance for controls. HLA type could not be excluded as a confounder. Study-wide points: Repertoire richness, not evenness, was significantly elevated in CIN3+ cases versus controls.

immunoSEQ multiplex PCR used an average of about 1,200 ng genomic DNA. The method was immunoSEQ multiplex PCR; TCRdb's version includes in-frame clones alone and lacks a portion of them. The sample table sets out about 32,000 clones. This receptor was identified in a woman between 18 and 70 years old with a cervical HPV16 infection that either progressed to CIN3+ or cleared (not recorded which). Sequenced: blood buffy coat.

CDR3 bases read: TGTGCCAGCAGCCAAGATAGACTTCCCTCTGGAAACACC. Protein: CASSQDRLPSGNT. From start to end, the CDR3 is CASSQDRLPSGNTIYF. The chain joins TRBV4-2 to TRBJ1-3; D gene uncertain. With the read ending 3 residues before the CDR3 end, the germline J gene is used to fill in that end. Trimming left V 0 bases short and J 0 bases short, with 9 bases between. Germline values: CDR1 LGHNA, CDR2 YNFKEQ. The CDR3 has 16 residues.